The 3 T cell receptor beta chains below were found in one sample sequenced in a study of T-cell reconstitution after alpha-beta-depleted transplantation in children. Unique molecular identifiers tagged the TCRbeta library. TCRdb analysed the PCR reads with MiXCR anew, one entry per CDR3 protein. The table records about 50,000 distinct CDR3 sequences, about 5% of them present only once. Here the sequenced sample was PBMCs, mostly from graft donor cells, taken 60 days after TCRalphabeta/CD19-depleted stem cell transplant. These receptors were collected from a female patient between 2 and 15 years old who had a stem cell transplant for aplastic anemia, so the T cells may come from the graft donor.

This clonotype was seen many times. The rearrangement uses TRBV28 and TRBJ2-5; no clear D. CDR1 and CDR2 (germline): MDHEN, SYDVKM. The CDR3 extends over 13 amino acids. Trimming took off 10 bases at V and 0 bases at J, with 12 bases between the two ends. CDR3 sequence: CAIVDPNQETQYF. The CDR3 DNA sequence: TGTGCCATTGTGGACCCAAACCAAGAGACCCAGTACTTC.

The chain carries TRBV7-9 and TRBJ2-1; 8 bases are a match to TRBD2. The junction had 12 bases not matched to a gene; V was cut back by 5 bases and J by 6 bases. This CDR3 is 16 amino acids long. Germline lookup yields CDR1 SEHNR and CDR2 FQNEAQ (reference sequence). CDR3 nucleotide sequence: TGTGCCAGCAGCCGCCGCAGTAGCGGGACCCCCAATGAGCAGTTCTTC. This encodes CASSRRSSGTPNEQFF.

On this clonotype itself: It may be a read error: a sequence one base away is much more abundant. This rearrangement joins TRBV5-1 to TRBJ2-3, with D tentatively TRBD2 (5 bases). Trimming removed 3 bases from V and 4 bases from J, with 12 bases in between. CDR3 length: 14 residues. The germline V gene encodes CDR1 SGHRS and CDR2 YFSETQ. CDR3 sequence (DNA): TGCGCCAGCAGCTCGACACCTAGCTCAGATACGCAGTATTTT. The encoded protein is CASSSTPSSDTQYF.